This T cell receptor beta chain emerged from a study of blood T cells in healthy people across ages. Whole-study results and caveats: Naive T cell percentage and TCR beta diversity correlated strongly.

Together with a sample-barcoded 5' primer, a J-beta primer mix was included in a second PCR lasting about 7 to 12 cycles. Through a template-switch adaptor with 12 random nucleotides, each cDNA molecule received a tag. Sequencing yielded, for each sample, at least 3 million paired-end reads carrying CDR3. One entry per CDR3 protein, called by TCRdb with MiXCR from the 5' RACE reads. The top ten clones hold roughly two fifths of a sample with around 800,000 distinct CDR3 sequences, about 55% of them seen once. Turning to this clonotype: As yet, its antigen is unknown.

Total RNA was isolated from each sample in quantities of at least 6 micrograms. The V gene end was trimmed by 4 bases and the J gene end by 0 bases; junction bases not matched to a gene: 6. The CDR3 spans 16 residues. From germline, CDR1 is SGHRS and CDR2 YFSETQ. This clonotype was obtained from a man aged 80 or over in good health. This chain links TRBV5-1 with TRBJ2-7; 11 positions agree with TRBD2. The material sequenced was blood. This CDR3 is CASSGATSGSSYEQYF. As DNA, the CDR3 is TGCGCCAGCAGCGGGGCCACTAGCGGGAGCTCCTACGAGCAGTACTTC.